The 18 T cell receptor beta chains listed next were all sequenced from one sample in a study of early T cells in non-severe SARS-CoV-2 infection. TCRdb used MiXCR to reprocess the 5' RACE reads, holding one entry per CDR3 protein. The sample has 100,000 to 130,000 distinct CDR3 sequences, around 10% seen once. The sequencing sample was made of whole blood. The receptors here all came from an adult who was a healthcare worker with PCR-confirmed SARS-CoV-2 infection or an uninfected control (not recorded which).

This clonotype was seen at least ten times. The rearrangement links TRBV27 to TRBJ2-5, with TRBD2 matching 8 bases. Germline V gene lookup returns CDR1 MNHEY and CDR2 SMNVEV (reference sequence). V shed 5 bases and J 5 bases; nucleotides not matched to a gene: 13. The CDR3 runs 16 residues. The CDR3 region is CASSTEASGRGETQYF. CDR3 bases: TGTGCCAGCAGTACCGAAGCCAGCGGGAGAGGGGAGACCCAGTACTTC.

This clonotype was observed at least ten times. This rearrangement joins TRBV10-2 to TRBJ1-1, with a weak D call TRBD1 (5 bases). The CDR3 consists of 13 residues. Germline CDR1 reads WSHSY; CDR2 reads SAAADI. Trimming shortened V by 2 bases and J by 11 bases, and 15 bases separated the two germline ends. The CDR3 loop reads CASSEIRGRQAFF. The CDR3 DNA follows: TGCGCCAGCAGTGAGATCCGGGGACGGCAGGCTTTCTTT.

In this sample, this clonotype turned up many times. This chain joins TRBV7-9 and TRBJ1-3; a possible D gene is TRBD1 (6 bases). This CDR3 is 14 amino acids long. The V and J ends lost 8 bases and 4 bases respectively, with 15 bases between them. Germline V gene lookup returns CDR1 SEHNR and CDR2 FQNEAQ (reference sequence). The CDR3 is CASGQEGTGNTIYF. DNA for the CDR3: TGTGCCAGCGGGCAGGAGGGGACAGGAAACACCATATATTTT.

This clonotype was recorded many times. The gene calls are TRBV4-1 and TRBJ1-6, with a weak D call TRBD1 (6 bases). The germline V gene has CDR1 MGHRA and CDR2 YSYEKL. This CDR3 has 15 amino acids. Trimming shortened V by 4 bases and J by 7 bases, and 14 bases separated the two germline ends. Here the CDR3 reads CASSPRGGRNSPLHF. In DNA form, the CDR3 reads TGCGCCAGCAGCCCTCGAGGGGGGCGGAATTCACCCCTCCACTTT.

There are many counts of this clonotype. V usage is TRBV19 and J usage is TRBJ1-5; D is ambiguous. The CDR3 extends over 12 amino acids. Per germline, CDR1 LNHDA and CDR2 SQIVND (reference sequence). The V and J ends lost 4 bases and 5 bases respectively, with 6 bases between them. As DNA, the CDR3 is TGTGCCAGTAGTACCTCTTATCAGCCCCAGCATTTT. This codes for CASSTSYQPQHF.

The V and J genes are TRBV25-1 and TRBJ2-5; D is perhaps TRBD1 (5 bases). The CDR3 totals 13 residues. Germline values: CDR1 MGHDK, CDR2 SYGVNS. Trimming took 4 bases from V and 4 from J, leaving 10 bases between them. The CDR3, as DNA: TGTGCCAGCAGTGTAGCAGGGCGAGAGACCCAGTACTTC. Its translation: CASSVAGRETQYF.

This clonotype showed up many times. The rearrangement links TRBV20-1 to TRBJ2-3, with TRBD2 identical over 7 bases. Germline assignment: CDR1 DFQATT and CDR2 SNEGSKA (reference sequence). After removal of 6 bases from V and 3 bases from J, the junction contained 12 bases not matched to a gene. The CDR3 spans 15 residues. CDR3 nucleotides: TGCAGTGCGGTAGAACTAGCGACAACGACAGATACGCAGTATTTT. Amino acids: CSAVELATTTDTQYF.

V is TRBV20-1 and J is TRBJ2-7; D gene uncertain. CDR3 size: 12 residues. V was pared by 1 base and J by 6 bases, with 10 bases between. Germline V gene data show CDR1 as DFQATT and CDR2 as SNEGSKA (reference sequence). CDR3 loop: CSARVGKSEQYF. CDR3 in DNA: TGCAGTGCTAGAGTTGGAAAATCCGAGCAGTACTTC.

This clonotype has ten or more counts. The CDR3 coding sequence is TGTGCCAGCAAAAGCATACTAGCGGGAGATACGCAGTATTTT. It translates to CASKSILAGDTQYF. The V call is TRBV27, the J call TRBJ2-3; 9 positions match TRBD2. The CDR3 contains 14 residues. Germline values: CDR1 MNHEY, CDR2 SMNVEV (reference sequence). V lost 7 bases to trimming and J lost 5 bases; unmatched junction nucleotides: 7.

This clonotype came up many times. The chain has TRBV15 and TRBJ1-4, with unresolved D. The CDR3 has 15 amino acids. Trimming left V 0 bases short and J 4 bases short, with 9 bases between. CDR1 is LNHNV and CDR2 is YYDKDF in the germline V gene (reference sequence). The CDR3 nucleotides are TGTGCCACCAGCAGAGATCGTGAGGGTAATGAAAAACTGTTTTTT. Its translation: CATSRDREGNEKLFF.

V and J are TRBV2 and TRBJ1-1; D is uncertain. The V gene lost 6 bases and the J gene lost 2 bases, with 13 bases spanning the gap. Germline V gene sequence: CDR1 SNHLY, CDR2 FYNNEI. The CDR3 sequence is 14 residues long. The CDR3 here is CASSQRVINTEAFF. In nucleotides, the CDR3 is TGTGCCAGCAGCCAAAGGGTCATCAACACTGAAGCTTTCTTT.

The CDR3 here is CASSLGPRTRDTQYF. The CDR3 bases are TGTGCCAGCAGTTTAGGCCCCAGGACCAGAGATACGCAGTATTTT. The chain is built from TRBV28 and TRBJ2-3; D is ambiguous. Germline values: CDR1 MDHEN, CDR2 SYDVKM. V lost 2 bases, J lost 5 bases, and 14 bases lay in between. The CDR3 runs 15 residues.

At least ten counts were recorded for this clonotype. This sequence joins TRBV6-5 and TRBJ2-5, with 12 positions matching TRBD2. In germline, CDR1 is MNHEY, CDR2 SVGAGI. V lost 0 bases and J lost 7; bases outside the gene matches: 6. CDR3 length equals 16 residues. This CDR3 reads CASSYSGLAGPGTQYF. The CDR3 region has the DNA TGTGCCAGCAGTTACTCCGGACTAGCGGGACCCGGGACCCAGTACTTC.

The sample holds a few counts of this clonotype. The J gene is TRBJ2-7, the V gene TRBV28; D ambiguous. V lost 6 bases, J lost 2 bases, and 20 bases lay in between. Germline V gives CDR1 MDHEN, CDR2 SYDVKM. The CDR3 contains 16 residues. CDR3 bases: TGTGCCAGCAGGCTTGGCCCGATGGGATATGCCTACGAGCAGTACTTC. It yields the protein CASRLGPMGYAYEQYF.

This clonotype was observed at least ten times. This chain's CDR3 is CASSQDTTGNNEKLFF. The CDR3 nucleotides read TGCGCCAGCAGCCAAGACACAACAGGAAATAATGAAAAACTGTTTTTT. The rearrangement links TRBV4-1 to TRBJ1-4, with D perhaps TRBD1 (5 bases). The V end lost 0 bases, the J end lost 4 bases, and 12 bases lay between the germline ends. The germline V gene encodes CDR1 MGHRA and CDR2 YSYEKL. CDR3 length: 16 amino acids.

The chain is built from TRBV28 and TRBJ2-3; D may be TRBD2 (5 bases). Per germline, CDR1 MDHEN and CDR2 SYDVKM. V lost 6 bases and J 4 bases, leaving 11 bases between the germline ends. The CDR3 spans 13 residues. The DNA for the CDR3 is TGTGCCAGCAGCAAACTAGGGTCAGATACGCAGTATTTT. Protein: CASSKLGSDTQYF.

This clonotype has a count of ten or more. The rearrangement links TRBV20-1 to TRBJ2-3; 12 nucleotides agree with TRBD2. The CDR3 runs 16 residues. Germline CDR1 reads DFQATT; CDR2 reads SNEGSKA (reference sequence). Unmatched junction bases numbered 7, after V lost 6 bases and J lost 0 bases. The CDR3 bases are TGCAGTGCGTCGACTAGCGGGAGCGCTAGCACAGATACGCAGTATTTT. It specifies CSASTSGSASTDTQYF.

DNA of the CDR3: TGCGCCAGCACCCGGGAGGGGGTATGGAACACTGAAGCTTTCTTT. This translates into CASTREGVWNTEAFF. The chain employs TRBV5-1 and TRBJ1-1; tentatively, D is TRBD1 (6 bases). V was shortened by 6 bases and J by 1 base, with 16 bases between the two germline ends. Looked up from germline, CDR1 is SGHRS and CDR2 is YFSETQ. The CDR3 spans 15 residues.